The T cell receptor beta chain under discussion was sequenced for a study of regulatory T cells in long-lasting Graves disease. Study-wide points: Not thyroid tissue but only peripheral blood was studied. Persistent patients had more shared public clonotypes (about 2,700) than new patients (about 870).

Investigators prepared the TCR beta libraries by applying iRepertoire HTBI primers and Arm-PCR of CDR3 regions. One entry per CDR3 protein results from TCRdb running MiXCR on the multiplex PCR reads. The repertoire holds under 500,000 distinct CDR3 sequences, with around 20% as singletons. For this clonotype: Its specificity is not known.

CDR1 SNHLY and CDR2 FYNNEI come from the germline V gene. The junction had 2 bases not matched to a gene; V was cut back by 6 bases and J by 6 bases. This CDR3 is built from 13 residues. Time point here: persistent/refractory GD, antithyroid drugs over 5 years with positive TRAb. Extracted PBMC RNA gave rise to the TCR library. A volume of about 9 milliliters of peripheral blood was collected in EDTA tubes. The chain links TRBV2 to TRBJ2-2; 9 bases line up with TRBD1. Sample: peripheral blood mononuclear cells (PBMCs), taken when the disease was refractory, from a patient treated with antithyroid drugs. The receptor's source is a female donor with Graves disease. CDR3 sequence (DNA): TGTGCCAGCAGAAGACAGGGGGCCGGGGAGCTGTTTTTT. Its translation is CASRRQGAGELFF.